This T cell receptor (beta chain) is from a study of T cell responses to AZD1222 COVID-19 vaccine. Overall study findings and caveats: Spike-spanning, vaccine-associated CD4 TCRs were dominant at 160-218 and 743-854. The study identified only 6 or 7 AZD1222 recipients as seropositive at baseline. Females made up more of the donors, who were largely white British, and clonal diversity may have come out too low.

The table came from immunoSEQ multiplex PCR; TCRdb's copy has only in-frame clones and leaves some out. The sample has about 110,000 clones; more than 70% are singletons. There are 14 residues in the CDR3. The V gene lost 0 bases and the J gene lost 3 bases, with 9 bases spanning the gap. Per germline, CDR1 MNHEY and CDR2 SVGAGI. Note on this clone: Its specificity is not known.

Specimen: peripheral blood, collected on day 0 of AZD1222 vaccination. The clonotype was recovered from an adult in good health. This chain connects TRBV6-5 to TRBJ2-7; D call uncertain. The CDR3 protein is CASSYSISSYEQYF. The CDR3 bases are TGTGCCAGCAGTTACTCGATTTCCAGCTACGAGCAGTACTTC.